These T cell receptor beta chains were read from a single sample in a study of beta chain features in type 1 diabetes. TCRdb's table, derived via immunoSEQ multiplex PCR, lists solely in-frame clones and lacks some. The sample contains roughly 610,000 clones, about a sixth of which appear only once. Sequenced: naive CD4+ T cells from blood. These TCRs come from a man between 18 and 29 years old in good health. The conserved cysteine and the conserved F or W are not part of the CDR3 here.

j_call v_call cdr3_aa
TRBJ2-2 TRBV25-1 ASRTPGTGGGGELF
TRBJ1-2 TRBV5-1 ASSFMTGGYGYT
TRBJ2-7 TRBV5-1 ASSPRDLSSYEQY
TRBJ2-1 TRBV13 ASSPPDISSYNEQF
TRBJ2-7 TRBV4-3 ASSQDRGGSVYEQY
TRBJ2-3 TRBV7-2 ASSPAGGRTDTQY
TRBJ1-1 TRBV7-2 ASSLVRGNTEAF
TRBJ1-2 TRBV4-1 ASSETWHGYT
TRBJ1-6 TRBV14 ASSPIDRGSGNSPLH
TRBJ2-1 TRBV7-2 ASSSGTQQF
TRBJ2-7 TRBV11-3 ASSLDGTSSREQY
TRBJ2-1 TRBV7-8 ASSLASGLAGYTQF
TRBJ2-3 TRBV5-1 ASSRPTDTQY
TRBJ2-7 TRBV5-1 ASRQTSGLATEQY
TRBJ2-5 TRBV5-1 ASSPGTGGRGETQY
TRBJ2-3 TRBV27 ASSENRDLRDTQY
TRBJ2-3 TRBV5-1 ASRGRTEQTDTQY
TRBJ2-3 TRBV7-2 ASRPPGLATDTQY
TRBJ2-1 TRBV5-1 ASSPGQKSYNEQF
TRBJ1-2 TRBV15 ATSRDEGYGYT
TRBJ2-4 TRBV7-3 ASSLGPGAKNIQY
TRBJ2-3 TRBV9 ASSVEVYADTQY
TRBJ1-6 TRBV25-1 ASSEETQGAGSPLH
TRBJ2-7 TRBV6-5 ASSYYPAVSYEQY